This entry concerns a single TCR beta chain. Antigen: not known. Measured with immunoSEQ multiplex PCR; TCRdb has only the in-frame clones, and not every one. The sample shows roughly 45,000 clones, 92% of them seen only once. The entry originates in a study of cytomegalovirus exposure and HLA in healthy donors. Across the study: The platform used for the roughly 120 validation repertoires matched that of the 666 first-cohort repertoires, a later analysis reported.

Study-level points and caveats: Reported results showed that the classifier diagnosed cytomegalovirus status with high specificity and sensitivity. According to the study, 160 or so TCR beta chains were cytomegalovirus-associated.

Material: PBMCs. The TCR was taken from a man aged 18 to 30 in good health and CMV-seronegative.

In nucleotides, the CDR3 is TGCGCCAGCAGCTTTAGCGGGGGGAACACCGGGGAGCTGTTTTTT. Its translation: CASSFSGGNTGELFF. This chain uses TRBV5-1 with TRBJ2-2; 9 nucleotides line up with TRBD2. Germline-derived CDR1 and CDR2 are SGHRS and YFSETQ. CDR3 length: 15 amino acids. V shed 2 bases, J shed 1 base, and the junction held 0 bases outside the gene matches.